Shown below are 17 T cell receptor beta chains from a single sample sequenced in a study of shared clonotypes between healthy human individuals. Using immunoSEQ multiplex PCR, the repertoire was profiled, and TCRdb retains in-frame clones only, with some absent. The sample has about 1.1 million clones; 75% to 85% are singletons. What was sequenced was memory CD4+ T cells from PBMCs. Noted subset: CD45RA-negative fraction. The origin of the receptors is a man aged 18 to 30 in good health. Some clones in this sample may be carry-over from other donors' samples.

This clone was observed once. The chain carries TRBV5-1 and TRBJ2-2; D remains unclear. There are 16 residues in the CDR3. The V end was cut by 4 bases, the J end by 0 bases, with 13 bases between. The germline gives CDR1 SGHRS, CDR2 YFSETQ. CDR3 sequence reads: CASSMTVNANTGELFF. CDR3 DNA sequence: TGCGCCAGCAGCATGACGGTTAACGCGAACACCGGGGAGCTGTTTTTT.

The V gene is TRBV5-6, the J gene TRBJ2-3, with a weak D call TRBD1 (6 bases). Germline CDR1 SGHDT, CDR2 YYEEEE. This CDR3 is built from 16 residues. Deletions cut 1 base from V and 0 bases from J, with 12 bases between. The CDR3 nucleotides read TGTGCCAGCAGCTTGAAGACAGGCGCTAGCACAGATACGCAGTATTTT. It codes for CASSLKTGASTDTQYF.

The CDR3 sequence is CASSHLGTQYEQYF. CDR3 sequence (DNA): TGCGCCAGCAGCCACCTCGGGACCCAATACGAGCAGTACTTC. The chain uses TRBV4-3 and TRBJ2-7; D assignment may be TRBD1 or TRBD2 (5 bases each). The V and J ends lost 3 bases and 4 bases respectively, with 13 bases between them. The CDR3 covers 14 residues. Looked up from germline, CDR1 is LGHNA and CDR2 is YSLEER.

This chain links TRBV6-5 with TRBJ2-6; a weak D match, TRBD2 (7 bases). The CDR3 loop spans 16 amino acids. The germline CDR1 and CDR2 sequences are MNHEY and SVGAGI. With 0 bases removed from V and 3 bases from J, the gap between germline ends came to 9 bases. CDR3 amino acids: CASSYSGGHGANVLTF. CDR3 bases: TGTGCCAGCAGTTACTCGGGGGGGCATGGGGCCAACGTCCTGACTTTC.

The V call is TRBV5-4, the J call TRBJ2-7; 7 positions match TRBD1. This CDR3 has 17 amino acids. Germline lookup yields CDR1 SGHNT and CDR2 YYREEE (reference sequence). J gave up 0 bases and V 4 bases, and 13 bases lay outside the gene matches. The CDR3 bases are TGTGCCAGCAGCCCGAGGGGCCGACAGGGCCTCTCCTACGAGCAGTACTTC. This encodes CASSPRGRQGLSYEQYF.

This chain connects TRBV4-3 to TRBJ2-3; no clear D gene. The CDR3 runs to 14 residues. Germline loops: CDR1 LGHNA, CDR2 YSLEER. Trimming stripped 0 bases from V and 7 bases from J, with 11 bases between. CDR3 loop: CASSQEVLANTQYF. CDR3 nucleotide sequence: TGCGCCAGCAGCCAAGAAGTCTTGGCTAATACGCAGTATTTT.

This chain links TRBV9 with TRBJ2-4; 11 bases align to TRBD2. The length of the CDR3 is 21 residues. Losses at the gene ends were 0 bases for V and 1 base for J; bases not matched to a gene: 15. CDR1 and CDR2 from the germline V gene are SGDLS and YYNGEE. The CDR3 DNA sequence: TGTGCCAGCAGCGTAGAAGGTAGCGGACTAGCGGGCCAAGGGGCCAAAAACATTCAGTACTTC. Its translation: CASSVEGSGLAGQGAKNIQYF.

The chain combines TRBV6-5 with TRBJ2-2, with a tentative D call TRBD2 (6 bases). CDR3 length: 13 residues. Trimming left V 5 bases short and J 9 bases short, with 13 bases between. Germline V lookup: CDR1 MNHEY, CDR2 SVGAGI. Here the CDR3 reads CASSNLGGRELFF. In DNA, the CDR3 is TGTGCCAGCAGTAACCTTGGAGGGCGGGAGCTGTTTTTT.

The rearrangement links TRBV28 to TRBJ1-1; D is undetermined. The CDR3 loop spans 13 amino acids. V was pared by 2 bases and J by 6 bases, with 10 bases between. Germline V CDR1 and CDR2: MDHEN, SYDVKM. The CDR3 DNA reads TGTGCCAGCAGTTTAGCCCGGGAGTCTGAAGCTTTCTTT. This translates into CASSLARESEAFF.

This clone has only one observation. The rearrangement joins TRBV20-1 to TRBJ1-1, with a tentative D call TRBD1 (6 bases). The CDR3 consists of 10 residues. The V end lost 6 bases, the J end lost 8 bases, and 10 bases lay between the germline ends. Germline V gives CDR1 DFQATT, CDR2 SNEGSKA (reference sequence). CDR3 sequence: CSAPDREAFF. CDR3 DNA: TGCAGTGCACCAGACAGGGAAGCTTTCTTT.

In its sample, this clone was seen once. The chain combines TRBV4-1 with TRBJ1-2; no firm D call. The germline CDR1 and CDR2 sequences are MGHRA and YSYEKL. The CDR3 covers 15 residues. The V end was cut by 3 bases, the J end by 2 bases, with 13 bases between. CDR3: CASSQPGRRNYGYTF. CDR3 DNA sequence: TGCGCCAGCAGCCAGCCCGGACGGAGGAACTATGGCTACACCTTC.

V is TRBV7-2 and J is TRBJ2-1; 8 bases line up with TRBD2. CDR3 length: 15 residues. V lost 4 bases and J lost 8; bases outside the gene matches: 10. The germline V gene encodes CDR1 SGHTA and CDR2 FQGNSA. The CDR3 coding sequence is TGTGCCAGCAGCTCCCGTCGAGCGGGAGCCCATGAGCAGTTCTTC. Translation gives CASSSRRAGAHEQFF. The full variable domain, completed using reference TRBV7-2 and TRBJ2-1, is GAGVSQSPSNKVTEKGKDVELRCDPISGHTALYWYRQSLGQGLEFLIYFQGNSAPDKSGLPSDRFSAERTGGSVSTLTIQRTQQEDSAVYLCASSSRRAGAHEQFFGPGTRLTVL.

A word on this clone: At the DNA level, this CDR3 is encoded by other sequences in the same sample as well. The V and J genes are TRBV5-1 and TRBJ2-7; maybe TRBD1 (6 bases). V dropped 0 bases and J dropped 4 bases, with 11 bases sitting between them. This CDR3 comprises 14 residues. Germline-derived CDR1 and CDR2 are SGHRS and YFSETQ. Here the CDR3 DNA reads TGCGCCAGCAGCTTGGTACAGGGATCTTACGAGCAGTACTTC. This translates into CASSLVQGSYEQYF.

This clone showed up just once. This chain connects TRBV5-1 to TRBJ2-3; D might be TRBD2 (5 bases). This CDR3 spans 14 amino acids. Germline assignment: CDR1 SGHRS and CDR2 YFSETQ. The V end was cut by 3 bases, the J end by 1 base, with 9 bases between. CDR3 region: CASSSGLGTDTQYF. CDR3 in DNA: TGCGCCAGCAGCTCAGGACTGGGCACAGATACGCAGTATTTT. Looking up the rest from reference TRBV5-1 and TRBJ2-3 gives the full variable domain: KAGVTQTPRYLIKTRGQQVTLSCSPISGHRSVSWYQQTPGQGLQFLFEYFSETQRNKGNFPGRFSGRQFSNSRSEMNVSTLELGDSALYLCASSSGLGTDTQYFGPGTRLTVL.

This clone was observed a few times. The chain combines TRBV5-8 with TRBJ1-2; 8 bases map to TRBD1. Germline V gene lookup returns CDR1 SGHTS and CDR2 YDEGEE. The CDR3 runs 14 residues. With 2 bases clipped from V and 4 bases from J, the junction kept 4 bases outside the gene matches. CDR3 sequence: CASSFRGLVYGYTF. CDR3 sequence (DNA): TGTGCCAGCAGCTTCAGGGGGCTAGTCTATGGCTACACCTTC. Filled out from reference TRBV5-8 and TRBJ1-2, the complete variable domain reads EAGVTQSPTHLIKTRGQQATLRCSPISGHTSVYWYQQALGLGLQFLLWYDEGEERNRGNFPPRFSGRQFPNYSSELNVNALELEDSALYLCASSFRGLVYGYTFGSGTRLTVV.

The chain has TRBV7-2 and TRBJ2-3; D gene unclear. V lost 3 bases and J lost 8, with 9 bases in between. This CDR3 has 12 amino acids. Germline CDR1 and CDR2: SGHTA and FQGNSA. The CDR3 DNA reads TGTGCCAGCAGCTTCGACGGTGGTACGCAGTATTTT. Residues: CASSFDGGTQYF.

This chain uses TRBV7-9 with TRBJ2-1; 10 bases are shared with TRBD1. Germline CDR1 SEHNR, CDR2 FQNEAQ (reference sequence). Unmatched junction bases numbered 6, after V lost 4 bases and J lost 9 bases. The CDR3 consists of 14 residues. The CDR3 is CASSYLDRGGEQFF. CDR3 bases: TGTGCCAGCAGCTACTTGGACAGGGGGGGTGAGCAGTTCTTC. Looking up the rest from reference TRBV7-9 and TRBJ2-1 gives the full variable domain: DTGVSQNPRHKITKRGQNVTFRCDPISEHNRLYWYRQTLGQGPEFLTYFQNEAQLEKSRLLSDRFSAERPKGSFSTLEIQRTEQGDSAMYLCASSYLDRGGEQFFGPGTRLTVL.